This T cell receptor (beta chain) is drawn from a study of PD-1 blockade in mismatch repair-deficient tumors. At the level of the study: Enrolled 2013-2016, patients had progressing, pretreated mismatch repair-deficient cancers of about a dozen types. Broader study findings: Rapid post-treatment expansion, then contraction, generally preceding radiologic response, marked tumor-resident clones.

Concerning this clone: The antigen is not known.

Every patient had mismatch repair deficiency by PCR or immunohistochemistry. TCRs were sequenced from three patients responding to pembrolizumab. The table came from immunoSEQ multiplex PCR; TCRdb's copy has only in-frame clones and leaves some out. The repertoire consists of just under 80,000 clones, with around 80% occurring once and the leading ten covering around 5.1%. Germline V CDR1 and CDR2: SGHTS, YDEGEE. The CDR3 totals 15 residues. Trimming stripped 4 bases from V and 3 bases from J, with 15 bases between. This TCR came from an adult with mismatch repair-deficient cancer. Here the sequenced sample was peripheral blood, taken 44 weeks after starting pembrolizumab. The chain links TRBV5-8 to TRBJ2-3, with no clear D. The CDR3 DNA reads TGTGCCAGCAGCCAAGAGCTCCTAGAAACAGATACGCAGTATTTT. This sequence encodes CASSQELLETDTQYF. Combining the CDR3 with reference TRBV5-8 and TRBJ2-3 gives the whole variable domain EAGVTQSPTHLIKTRGQQATLRCSPISGHTSVYWYQQALGLGLQFLLWYDEGEERNRGNFPPRFSGRQFPNYSSELNVNALELEDSALYLCASSQELLETDTQYFGPGTRLTVL.